The 13 T cell receptor beta chains given below trace back to one sample, sequenced in a study of tissue T cells after allogeneic stem cell transplantation. Clones were read by immunoSEQ multiplex PCR, and TCRdb kept only the in-frame ones, dropping some. The sample carries 48,000 or so clones, 73% recorded once. The material sequenced was sorted cells pooled from one or two spleens. Receptors originate from a pool of C57BL/6 mice in good health.

For this clone: The genes and germline here are from mouse. The CDR3 end is not reached by the read, which stops 1 residue before it; the germline J gene fills it in. This chain links TRBV26 with TRBJ1-5; maybe TRBD1 (5 bases). Germline V gene data show CDR1 as KGHPV and CDR2 as FQNQEV (reference sequence). The CDR3 sequence is 12 residues long. The V end was cut by 3 bases, the J end by 9 bases, with 9 bases between. The CDR3 sequence: CASSLLGTAPLF. The part of the CDR3 DNA that was read is TGTGCCAGCAGTCTTCTGGGGACGGCTCCGCTT. The full variable domain, with the rest looked up from reference TRBV26 and TRBJ1-5, is NSKVIQTPRYLVKGQGQKAKMRCIPEKGHPVVFWYQQNKNNEFKFLINFQNQEVLQQIDMTEKRFSAECPSNSPCSLEIQSSEAGDSALYLCASSLLGTAPLFGEGTRLSVL.

Comment on this clone: The gene names here belong to mouse. The read finishes 1 residue shy of the CDR3 end, and the germline J gene is used to complete it. The V gene is TRBV19, the J gene TRBJ1-6; D gene uncertain. TRBJ1-6 is an ORF, with its function uncertain. This CDR3 has 15 residues. The germline V and J ends were trimmed by 2 bases and 0 bases, with 6 bases remaining between them. Germline V gene lookup returns CDR1 FNHDT and CDR2 SITEND (reference sequence). The CDR3: CASSIPGSYNSPLYF. CDR3 DNA (partial): TGTGCCAGCAGTATCCCCGGTTCCTATAATTCGCCCCTCTAC.

This clone has a handful of counts. The genes and germline here are from mouse. The read terminates 1 residue before the CDR3 end, so the remaining end is supplied by the germline J gene. The genes are TRBV31 and TRBJ2-7; TRBD1 aligns across 7 bases. CDR1 and CDR2 from the germline V gene are GKSSPN and SITVG. The CDR3 has 14 residues. V trimming: 1 base; J trimming: 0 bases; junction bases outside the gene matches: 3. The part of the CDR3 DNA that was read is TGTGCCTGGAGTCCCGGGACAGCCTCCTATGAACAGTAC. Amino acids: CAWSPGTASYEQY. The whole CDR3 protein is CAWSPGTASYEQYF.

A note on this clone: Mouse germline and gene names are used. The CDR3 end falls 1 residue outside the read, so it is completed with the germline J gene. This CDR3 is also generated by other DNA sequences in the sample. This chain uses TRBV13-2 with TRBJ1-2; D might be TRBD1 (5 bases). V was shortened by 0 bases and J by 0 bases, with 9 bases between the two germline ends. CDR1 and CDR2 from the germline V gene are NNHNN and SYGAGS (reference sequence). This CDR3 comprises 15 residues. Here the CDR3 reads CASGDAGTANSDYTF. The CDR3 DNA, read in part, is TGTGCCAGCGGTGATGCAGGGACGGCAAACTCCGACTACACC.

As regards this clone: Genes and germline are mouse. The read ends 1 residue shy of where the CDR3 ends; the end is completed using the germline J gene. This chain connects TRBV16 to TRBJ1-2, with D unclear. This CDR3 spans 13 amino acids. Germline-derived CDR1 and CDR2 are SGHSA and FRNQAP. The V end was cut by 1 base, the J end by 0 bases, with 3 bases between. The chain's CDR3 is CASSLGSNSDYTF. The DNA read from the CDR3 is TGTGCAAGCAGCTTAGGATCAAACTCCGACTACACC.

As concerns this clone: Mouse gene names and germline throughout. Read sequence stops 1 residue before the CDR3 end, and the germline J gene provides the missing end. J is TRBJ2-1 and V is TRBV20; TRBD2 agrees at 11 bases. The CDR3 has 13 residues. CDR1 GFQATS and CDR2 STVNSAI come from the germline V gene. V was pared by 6 bases and J by 3 bases, with 1 base of the junction left unmatched. Here the CDR3 reads CGAGTGGYAEQFF. The sequenced CDR3 bases are TGTGGTGCCGGGACTGGGGGCTATGCTGAGCAGTTC.

Comments on this clone: These gene names are mouse names. The sequenced fragment ends 1 residue before the CDR3 boundary, so the rest is inferred from the germline J gene. The chain links TRBV17 to TRBJ2-7; D possibly corresponds to TRBD1 (6 bases). Looked up from germline, CDR1 is MNHDT and CDR2 is YYDKIL. The V end lost 6 bases, the J end lost 0 bases, and 9 bases lay between the germline ends. The CDR3 extends over 13 amino acids. The sequenced CDR3 bases are TGTGCTAGCAGCAAGGACAGCTCCTATGAACAGTAC. Protein product: CASSKDSSYEQY. The CDR3 reads in full as CASSKDSSYEQYF.

On this clone itself: Gene names follow the mouse nomenclature. The read falls 1 residue short of the CDR3 end, and the missing part is taken from the germline J gene. J is TRBJ1-3 and V is TRBV29, with D perhaps TRBD1 (6 bases). V lost 6 bases and J lost 0, with 9 bases in between. The CDR3 runs to 14 residues. Germline-derived CDR1 and CDR2 are MSHET and SYDVDS. The part of the CDR3 DNA that was read is TGTGCTAGCAGCGGGGGGCTTTCTGGAAATACGCTCTAT. It yields the protein CASSGGLSGNTLY. The full CDR3 is CASSGGLSGNTLYF.

In regard to this clone: Germline and genes here are mouse. The read stops 1 residue short of the end of the CDR3; the missing end is completed from the germline J gene. V gene TRBV1 combines with J gene TRBJ1-4; TRBD1 aligns across 9 bases. J gave up 7 bases and V 3 bases, and 6 bases lay outside the gene matches. The CDR3 length is 15 residues. Germline loops: CDR1 NSQYPW, CDR2 LRSPGD (reference sequence). CDR3: CTCSADTGGGERLFF. The part of the CDR3 DNA that was read is TGCACCTGCAGTGCCGATACAGGGGGCGGCGAAAGATTATTT.

On this clone: The gene symbols are mouse symbols. The CDR3 is cut off 1 residue early in the read; its end comes from the germline J gene. The gene calls are TRBV13-3 and TRBJ2-2; 7 bases are a match to TRBD2. CDR1 is NNHDY, CDR2 SYVADS, per germline. The trim removed 5 bases at V and 0 bases at J, leaving 1 base unmatched. The CDR3 sequence is 14 residues long. The CDR3 here is CASRTGANTGQLYF. Partial CDR3 DNA: TGTGCCAGCAGAACTGGGGCAAACACCGGGCAGCTCTAC.

As to this clone: Gene and germline names: mouse. The read terminates 1 residue before the CDR3 end, so the remaining end is supplied by the germline J gene. V is TRBV20 and J is TRBJ2-2, with 7 bases that match TRBD2. The ends lost 1 base at V and 0 bases at J; junction bases unmatched: 2. Germline assignment: CDR1 GFQATS and CDR2 STVNSAI. The CDR3 contains 15 residues. CDR3 in amino acids: CGARVLGANTGQLYF. The covered CDR3 bases are TGTGGTGCTAGGGTGCTGGGGGCAAACACCGGGCAGCTCTAC.

A note on this clone: The listed genes are named as in mouse. Sequencing ends 1 residue short of the CDR3 end; the germline J gene provides the rest. The rearrangement joins TRBV31 to TRBJ2-5, with 7 bases fitting TRBD1. V shed 0 bases, J shed 6 bases, and the junction held 0 bases outside the gene matches. The CDR3 length is 12 residues. Germline V gene lookup returns CDR1 GKSSPN and CDR2 SITVG. The CDR3 spells CAWSLTGDTQYF. The CDR3 DNA, read in part, is TGTGCCTGGAGTCTGACAGGGGACACCCAGTAC.

With regard to this clone: The gene symbols are mouse symbols. Read data end 1 residue before the CDR3 end; the end is taken from the germline J gene. The chain recombines TRBV16 with TRBJ1-1, with D uncertain. The V and J ends lost 4 bases and 6 bases respectively, with 6 bases between them. The CDR3 has 11 amino acids. Germline CDR1 reads SGHSA; CDR2 reads FRNQAP. The CDR3 bases that were read are TGTGCAAGCAGCTCTCGGTCAGAAGTCTTC. It codes for CASSSRSEVF. Given in full, the CDR3 is CASSSRSEVFF. Supplemented by reference TRBV16 and TRBJ1-1, the full variable domain reads NAGVIQTPRHKVTGKGQEATLWCEPISGHSAVFWYRQTIVQGLEFLTYFRNQAPIDDSGMPKERFSAQMPNQSHSTLKIQSTQPQDSAVYLCASSSRSEVFFGKGTRLTVV.